The clone carrying this T cell receptor (beta chain) has at least ten counts. Other DNA sequences from this sample encode an identical CDR3 as well. Methods used by the authors: Estimated nucleated cell counts came from reference gene primer amplification. TCRdb's table, derived via immunoSEQ multiplex PCR, lists solely in-frame clones and lacks some. That table is the source of V, J and clone size, and D and trimming were worked out from the DNA. Of around 480,000 clones listed, about 87% are singletons. This specimen belongs to a study of blood T cell repertoires in COVID-19. Study information: COVID-19 samples collected from the United States, Italy and Spain covered acute and convalescent phases.

V dropped 4 bases and J dropped 0; count of bases not matched to a gene: 5. Per the germline V gene, CDR1 is SGDLS and CDR2 is YYNGEE. The CDR3 length is 16 residues. The source of this sequence is a woman aged 50 to 60 with COVID-19, enrolled during active disease. Sequenced material: peripheral blood. The V gene is TRBV9, the J gene TRBJ2-3; 10 positions agree with TRBD2. CDR3 residues: CASSPGLASSTDTQYF. CDR3 sequence (DNA): TGTGCCAGCAGCCCGGGACTAGCGTCTAGCACAGATACGCAGTATTTT.